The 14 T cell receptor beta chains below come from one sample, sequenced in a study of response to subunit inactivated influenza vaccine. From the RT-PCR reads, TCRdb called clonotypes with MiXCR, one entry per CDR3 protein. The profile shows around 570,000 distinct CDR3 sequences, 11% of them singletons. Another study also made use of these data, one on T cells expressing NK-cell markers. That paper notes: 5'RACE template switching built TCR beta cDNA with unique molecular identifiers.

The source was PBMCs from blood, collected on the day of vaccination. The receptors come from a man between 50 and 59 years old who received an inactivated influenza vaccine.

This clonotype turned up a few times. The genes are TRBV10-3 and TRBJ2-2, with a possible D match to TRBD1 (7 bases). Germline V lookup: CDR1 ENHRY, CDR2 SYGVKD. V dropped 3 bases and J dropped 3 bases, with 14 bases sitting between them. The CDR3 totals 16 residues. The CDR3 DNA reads TGTGCCATCAGTGACCCGACAGGGACTCACACCGGGGAGCTGTTTTTT. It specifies CAISDPTGTHTGELFF.

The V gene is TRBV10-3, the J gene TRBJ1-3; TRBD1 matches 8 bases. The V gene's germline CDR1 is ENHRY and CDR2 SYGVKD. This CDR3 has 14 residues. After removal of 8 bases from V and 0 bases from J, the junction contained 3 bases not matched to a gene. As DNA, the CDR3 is TGTGCCATCCGGGACAGGTACTCTGGAAACACCATATATTTT. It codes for CAIRDRYSGNTIYF.

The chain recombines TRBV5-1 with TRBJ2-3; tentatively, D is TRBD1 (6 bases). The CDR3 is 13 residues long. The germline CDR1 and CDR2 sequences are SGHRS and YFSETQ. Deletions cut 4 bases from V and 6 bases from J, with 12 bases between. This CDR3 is CASSTAGADTQYF. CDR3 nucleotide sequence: TGCGCCAGCAGCACTGCAGGGGCCGATACGCAGTATTTT.

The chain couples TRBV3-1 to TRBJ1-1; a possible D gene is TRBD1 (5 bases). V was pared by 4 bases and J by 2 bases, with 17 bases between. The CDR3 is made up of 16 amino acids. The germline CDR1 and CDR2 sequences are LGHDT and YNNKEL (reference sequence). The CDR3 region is CASSPWAGEDNTEAFF. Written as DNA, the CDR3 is TGTGCCAGCAGCCCTTGGGCGGGGGAAGATAACACTGAAGCTTTCTTT.

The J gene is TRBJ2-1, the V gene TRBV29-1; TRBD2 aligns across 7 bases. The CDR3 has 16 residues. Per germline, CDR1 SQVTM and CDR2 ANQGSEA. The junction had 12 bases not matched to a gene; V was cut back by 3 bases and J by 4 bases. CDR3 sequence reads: CSVESLGLADYNEQFF. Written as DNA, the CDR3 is TGCAGCGTTGAGTCCTTGGGGCTAGCGGATTACAATGAGCAGTTCTTC.

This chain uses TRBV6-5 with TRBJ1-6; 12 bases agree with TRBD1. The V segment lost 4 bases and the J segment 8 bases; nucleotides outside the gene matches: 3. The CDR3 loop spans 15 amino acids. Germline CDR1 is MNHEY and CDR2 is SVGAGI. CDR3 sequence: CASSFGTGGDSPLHF. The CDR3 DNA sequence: TGTGCCAGCAGTTTCGGGACAGGGGGCGATTCACCCCTCCACTTT.

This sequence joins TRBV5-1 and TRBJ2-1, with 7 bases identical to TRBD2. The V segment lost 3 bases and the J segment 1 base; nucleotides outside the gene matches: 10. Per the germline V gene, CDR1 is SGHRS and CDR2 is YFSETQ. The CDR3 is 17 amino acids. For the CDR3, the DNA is TGCGCCAGCAGCTGGGTCTTTGCGGGAGAGTCCTACAATGAGCAGTTCTTC. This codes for CASSWVFAGESYNEQFF.

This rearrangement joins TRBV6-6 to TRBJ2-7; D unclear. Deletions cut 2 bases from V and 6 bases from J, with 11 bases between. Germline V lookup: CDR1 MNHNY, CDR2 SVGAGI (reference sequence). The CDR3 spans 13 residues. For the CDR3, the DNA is TGTGCCAGCAGTTACCATGCCCCCGCCGAGCAGTACTTC. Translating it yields CASSYHAPAEQYF.

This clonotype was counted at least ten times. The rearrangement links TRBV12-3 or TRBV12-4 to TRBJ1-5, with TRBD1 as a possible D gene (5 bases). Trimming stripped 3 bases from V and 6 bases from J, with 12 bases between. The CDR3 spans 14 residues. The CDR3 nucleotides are TGTGCCAGCAGTTTTGACAGTTTGTTTCAGCCCCAGCATTTT. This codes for CASSFDSLFQPQHF.

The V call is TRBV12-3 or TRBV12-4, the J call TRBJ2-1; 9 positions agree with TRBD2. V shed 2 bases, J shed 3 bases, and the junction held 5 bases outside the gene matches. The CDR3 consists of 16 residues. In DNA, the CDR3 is TGTGCCAGCAGTTTATCTAGCGGGGAGGGCTACAATGAGCAGTTCTTC. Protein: CASSLSSGEGYNEQFF.

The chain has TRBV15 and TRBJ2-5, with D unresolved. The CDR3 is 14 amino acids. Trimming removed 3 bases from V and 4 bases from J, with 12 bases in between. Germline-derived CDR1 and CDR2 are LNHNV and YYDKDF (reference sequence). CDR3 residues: CATSSPWEGETQYF. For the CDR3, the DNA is TGTGCCACCAGCAGCCCGTGGGAAGGAGAGACCCAGTACTTC.

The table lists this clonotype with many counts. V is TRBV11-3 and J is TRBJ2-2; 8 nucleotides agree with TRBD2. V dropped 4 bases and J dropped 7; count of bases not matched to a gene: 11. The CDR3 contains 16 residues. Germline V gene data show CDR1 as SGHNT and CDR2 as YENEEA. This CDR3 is CASSSGGARNGGELFF. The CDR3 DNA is TGTGCCAGCAGCTCCGGGGGGGCTCGGAACGGCGGGGAGCTGTTTTTT.

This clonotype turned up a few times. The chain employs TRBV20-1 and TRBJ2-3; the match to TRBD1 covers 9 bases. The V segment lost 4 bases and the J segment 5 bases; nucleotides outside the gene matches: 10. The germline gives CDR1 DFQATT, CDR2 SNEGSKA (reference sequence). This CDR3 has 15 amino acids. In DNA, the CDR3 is TGCAGTGCTAATTACCGGGACAGGGCCGGAGATACGCAGTATTTT. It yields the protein CSANYRDRAGDTQYF.

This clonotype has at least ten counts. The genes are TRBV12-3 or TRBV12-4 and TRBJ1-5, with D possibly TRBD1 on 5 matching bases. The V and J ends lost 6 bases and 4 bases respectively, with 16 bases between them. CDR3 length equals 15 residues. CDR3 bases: TGTGCCAGCAGCATTACAGGACGGGGAAATCAGCCCCAGCATTTT. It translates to CASSITGRGNQPQHF.